Each of the 2 T cell receptor beta chains below was sequenced from the same sample in a study of monozygotic twins with cystic fibrosis. Here immunoSEQ multiplex PCR was the method, and the copy in TCRdb shows in-frame clones only, minus some. Found here are some 19,000 clones, about 97% of them singletons; the top ten hold approximately 1.8%. Sequenced material: blood. The source of these receptors is a woman aged 25 to 39 with cystic fibrosis.

The CDR3 protein is CSVEAGINTEAFF. The CDR3 DNA reads as TGCAGCGTCGAGGCAGGGATCAACACTGAAGCTTTCTTT. The chain couples TRBV29-1 to TRBJ1-1; TRBD1 is a possible D gene (5 bases). V was clipped by 6 bases and J by 2 bases, with 13 bases between them. The CDR3 length is 13 residues. Germline V gene data show CDR1 as SQVTM and CDR2 as ANQGSEA.

As for this clone: At one of its ends the junction is not consistent with the germline gene, which may arise from a read error. The chain carries TRBV19 and TRBJ2-3; TRBD2 aligns across 13 bases. The CDR3 loop spans 14 amino acids. Germline V lookup: CDR1 LNHDA, CDR2 SQIVND (reference sequence). CDR3 nucleotide sequence: TGTGCCAGTAGTATCTCGACTAGCGGGGGGCCCCCTTACTTT. Its protein is CASSISTSGGPPYF.